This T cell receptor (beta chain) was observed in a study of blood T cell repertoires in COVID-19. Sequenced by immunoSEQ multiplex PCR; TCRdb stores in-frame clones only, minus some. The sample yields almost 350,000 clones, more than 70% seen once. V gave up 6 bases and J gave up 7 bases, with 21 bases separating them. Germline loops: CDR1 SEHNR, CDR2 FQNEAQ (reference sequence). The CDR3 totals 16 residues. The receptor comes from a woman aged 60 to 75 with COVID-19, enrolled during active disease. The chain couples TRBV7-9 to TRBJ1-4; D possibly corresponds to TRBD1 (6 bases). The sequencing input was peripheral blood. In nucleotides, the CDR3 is TGTGCCAGCAGTTTAAGGGAATCTTGGGGGCTTGAAAAACTGTTTTTT. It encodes CASSLRESWGLEKLFF.